This TCR beta chain was sequenced during a study of T cells in Graves' hyperthyroidism and ophthalmopathy. Findings and limits, study-wide: Appearing also in blood were most of the thyroid clonotypes expanded above 0.001. Ophthalmopathy was told apart from stable hyperthyroidism by a 13 V-J model.

RNA transcripts yielded amplified TCR beta CDR3 regions. HTBI primers drove first-round RT-PCR of the TCR CDR3. TCRdb reanalysed the multiplex PCR reads using MiXCR and keeps one entry per CDR3 protein. The sample has approximately 400,000 distinct CDR3 sequences; 14% are singletons. This clonotype was observed at least ten times. Its antigen is not known. Patients with ophthalmopathy all had a Clinical Activity Score of at least 3, a NOSPECS grade of at least 4 and duration under 3 months. Those patients with uncontrolled infection, other autoimmune disease, pregnancy or lactation were excluded. The V end lost 4 bases, the J end lost 6 bases, and 4 bases lay between the germline ends. CDR3 length: 11 residues. Germline V gene data show CDR1 as SEHNR and CDR2 as FQNEAQ (reference sequence).

The sample consisted of blood. This rearrangement joins TRBV7-9 to TRBJ2-1; D remains ambiguous. The clonotype comes from a woman in her 30s with Graves' ophthalmopathy. The CDR3 DNA is TGTGCCAGCAGCTGGGTCAATGAGCAGTTCTTC. Its protein is CASSWVNEQFF. The full variable domain, completed using reference TRBV7-9 and TRBJ2-1, is DTGVSQNPRHKITKRGQNVTFRCDPISEHNRLYWYRQTLGQGPEFLTYFQNEAQLEKSRLLSDRFSAERPKGSFSTLEIQRTEQGDSAMYLCASSWVNEQFFGPGTRLTVL.